Listed below are T cell receptor beta chains from one sample, sequenced in a study of cytomegalovirus exposure and HLA in healthy donors. Sequencing used immunoSEQ multiplex PCR; TCRdb keeps in-frame clones, though not all of them. The sample contains 55,000 to 75,000 clones, about four fifths of which appear only once. The sequenced sample consisted of PBMCs. These receptors all stem from a man aged 25-45 years in good health and CMV-seropositive. CDR3s include the opening cysteine and the closing phenylalanine or tryptophan. D genes are given only for firm matches. The listing skips clone size in some rows; elsewhere it reads once, few, many or a size class.

>TRBJ2-3|TRBV5-1|once|TRBD2
TGCGCCAGCAGCCTGGGACTAGCAGTGGCAGATACGCAGTATTTT
CASSLGLAVADTQYF
>TRBJ2-7|TRBV19|NA|TRBD1
TGTGCCAGTAGTACGGGACAGCTCTACGAGCAGTACTTC
CASSTGQLYEQYF
>TRBJ2-3|TRBV7-8|NA|NA
TGTGCCAGCAGCTCCCCGGGACTGGGGTTGGATACGCAGTATTTT
CASSSPGLGLDTQYF
>TRBJ1-2|TRBV2|NA|TRBD1
TGTGCCAGCAACCCGGGACAGCGGGCTGGCAGCTATGGCTACACCTTC
CASNPGQRAGSYGYTF
>TRBJ1-2|TRBV13|NA|NA
TGTGCCAGCAGCCAACAGCAGGGCGTGTGGGGCTACACCTTC
CASSQQQGVWGYTF
>TRBJ1-2|TRBV19|NA|NA
TGTGCCAGTAGATGGCAGGGCCCCCTCTATGGCTACACCTTC
CASRWQGPLYGYTF
>TRBJ1-2|TRBV28|NA|NA
TGTGCCAGCAGTACATCAACGAATCACGGGAACTATGGCTACACCTTC
CASSTSTNHGNYGYTF
>TRBJ2-1|TRBV5-1|NA|TRBD1
TGCGCCAGCAGCTTGACCCGCTCAGGGGGTTCCTACAATGAGCAGTTCTTC
CASSLTRSGGSYNEQFF
>TRBJ2-7|TRBV11-1|NA|NA
TGTGCCAGCAGTCGGGCAGGGTCTTACGAGCAGTACTTC
CASSRAGSYEQYF
>TRBJ1-6|TRBV30|NA|NA
TGTGCCTGGTCTACCGGGACTGCAAGTTCACCCCTCCACTTT
CAWSTGTASSPLHF
>TRBJ1-6|TRBV5-4|NA|TRBD1
TGTGCCAGCAGGCTAGACAGGGACCCAGGGTCACCCCTCCACTTT
CASRLDRDPGSPLHF
>TRBJ2-3|TRBV4-2|NA|NA
TGTGCCAGCAGCCTCCGGACAGATAGCACAGATACGCAGTATTTT
CASSLRTDSTDTQYF
>TRBJ2-1|TRBV5-1|NA|TRBD1
TGCGCCAGCAGCCTTGGATCGGACAGGGGCAATGAGCAGTTCTTC
CASSLGSDRGNEQFF
>TRBJ1-5|TRBV30|NA|NA
TGTGCCTGGAACGGACACGGCAGTTTACCCCAGCATTTT
CAWNGHGSLPQHF
>TRBJ1-1|TRBV28|NA|NA
TGTGCCAGCAGTACGCCAACAGGGCCGGGAACTGAAGCTTTCTTT
CASSTPTGPGTEAFF
>TRBJ2-7|TRBV13|NA|NA
TGTGCCAGCAGCTTAGGCCAGGGGCGAGCGCACGAGCAGTACTTC
CASSLGQGRAHEQYF
>TRBJ1-2|TRBV4-1|NA|NA
TGCGCCAGCAGCCAAGGTGGGCGGGGGCCCTATGATGGCTACACCTTC
CASSQGGRGPYDGYTF
>TRBJ1-5|TRBV2|NA|TRBD1
TGTGCCAGCGCTCAGTACAGGGGGCTCAATCAGCCCCAGCATTTT
CASAQYRGLNQPQHF